The entry below describes one TCR beta chain. TCRdb recomputed calls from the 5' RACE reads with MiXCR, one row per CDR3 protein. The sample has about 400,000 distinct CDR3 sequences, more than 5.5% seen once. This entry comes from a study of T cells after yellow fever vaccination. Looked up from germline, CDR1 is MNHEY and CDR2 is SVGAGI. This CDR3 is 17 amino acids long. The germline V and J ends were trimmed by 2 bases and 0 bases, with 14 bases remaining between them. J is TRBJ2-1 and V is TRBV6-5; D not certain. The receptor comes from a man aged 25 to 40 who received the YFV17D yellow fever vaccine. The sample in question was PBMCs, obtained 5 days after the yellow fever booster vaccination. The CDR3, as DNA: TGTGCCAGCAGTTACACCAGAAGGGCCACCTCCTACAATGAGCAGTTCTTC. Its translation: CASSYTRRATSYNEQFF.